This TCR beta chain came from a study of vaccination effects on CD4 cells after COVID-19. Details on this clone: Its antigen is as yet unknown.

Method: immunoSEQ multiplex PCR; TCRdb's copy keeps in-frame clones and lacks some. The data show fewer than 85,000 clones, with 76% seen just once and about 0.91% held by the top ten. Peptide-pool stimulation followed by sequencing identified expanded antigen-specific CD4+ clonotypes in the ViraFEST assay. Scientists isolated CD4+ T cells after a roughly 10-day culture period ended. Participants were given two doses of BNT162b2 or mRNA-1273 vaccine. CDR3 size: 16 residues. Germline CDR1 reads SGHTA; CDR2 reads FQGTGA. V was clipped by 5 bases and J by 6 bases; unmatched bases: 15. Specimen: CD4+ T cells from PBMCs cultured with HCoV-OC43 spike peptides, collected after COVID-19 vaccination. Subset denoted: HCoV-OC43 spike overlapping peptide pool stimulation. V is TRBV7-3 and J is TRBJ1-1; TRBD1 agrees at 7 bases. The sequence came from a human donor who received a COVID-19 vaccine. This CDR3 is CASSPNQLGGLAEAFF. The CDR3, as DNA: TGTGCCAGCAGCCCAAATCAGTTAGGGGGCCTGGCTGAAGCTTTCTTT.